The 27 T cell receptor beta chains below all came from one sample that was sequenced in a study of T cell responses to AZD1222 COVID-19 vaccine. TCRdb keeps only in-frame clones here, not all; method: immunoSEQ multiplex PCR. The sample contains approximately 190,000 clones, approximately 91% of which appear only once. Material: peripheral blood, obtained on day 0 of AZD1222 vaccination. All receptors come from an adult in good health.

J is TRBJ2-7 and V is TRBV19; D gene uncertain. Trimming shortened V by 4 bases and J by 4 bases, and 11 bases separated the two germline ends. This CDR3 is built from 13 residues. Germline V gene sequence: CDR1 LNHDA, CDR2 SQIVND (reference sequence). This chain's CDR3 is CASSTDDGYEQYF. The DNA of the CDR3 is TGTGCCAGTAGTACCGACGATGGGTACGAGCAGTACTTC.

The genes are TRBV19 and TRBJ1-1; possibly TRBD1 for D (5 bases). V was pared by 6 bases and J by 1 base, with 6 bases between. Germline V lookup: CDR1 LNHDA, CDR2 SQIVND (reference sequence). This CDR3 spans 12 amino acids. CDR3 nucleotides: TGTGCCAGTAGAGGGGCGAACACTGAAGCTTTCTTT. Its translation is CASRGANTEAFF.

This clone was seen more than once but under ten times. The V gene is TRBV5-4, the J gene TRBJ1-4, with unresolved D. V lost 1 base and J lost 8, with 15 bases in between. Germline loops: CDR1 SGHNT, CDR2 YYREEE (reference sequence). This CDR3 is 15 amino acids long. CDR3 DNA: TGTGCCAGCAGCTTGCAGTTCGGGAAAAAGGAAAAACTGTTTTTT. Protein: CASSLQFGKKEKLFF.

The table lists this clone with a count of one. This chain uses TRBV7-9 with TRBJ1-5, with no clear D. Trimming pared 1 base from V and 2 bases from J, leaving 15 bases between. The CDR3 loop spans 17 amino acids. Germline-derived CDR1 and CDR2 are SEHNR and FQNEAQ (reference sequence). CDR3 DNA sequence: TGTGCCAGCAGCTTAGGGGGTGGAGGCCGGGGCAATCAGCCCCAGCATTTT. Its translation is CASSLGGGGRGNQPQHF.

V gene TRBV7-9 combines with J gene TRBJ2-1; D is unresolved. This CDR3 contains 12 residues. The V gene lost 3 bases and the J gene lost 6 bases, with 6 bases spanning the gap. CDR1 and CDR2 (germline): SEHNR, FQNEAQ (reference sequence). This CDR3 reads CASSFGANEQFF. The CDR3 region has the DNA TGTGCCAGCAGCTTTGGCGCCAATGAGCAGTTCTTC.

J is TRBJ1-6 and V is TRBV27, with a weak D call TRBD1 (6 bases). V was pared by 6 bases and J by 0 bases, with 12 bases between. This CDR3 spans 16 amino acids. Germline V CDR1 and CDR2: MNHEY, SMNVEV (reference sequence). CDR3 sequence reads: CASRETGLSYNSPLHF. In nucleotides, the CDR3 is TGTGCCAGCAGAGAGACAGGACTCTCCTATAATTCACCCCTCCACTTT.

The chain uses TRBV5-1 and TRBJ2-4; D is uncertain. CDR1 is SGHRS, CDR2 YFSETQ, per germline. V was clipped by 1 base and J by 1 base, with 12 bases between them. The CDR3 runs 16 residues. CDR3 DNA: TGCGCCAGCAGCTTGCTCGAACATGGGGCCAAAAACATTCAGTACTTC. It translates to CASSLLEHGAKNIQYF.

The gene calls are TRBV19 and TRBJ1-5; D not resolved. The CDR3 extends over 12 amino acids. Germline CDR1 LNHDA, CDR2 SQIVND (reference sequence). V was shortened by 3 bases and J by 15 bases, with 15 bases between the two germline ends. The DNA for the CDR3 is TGTGCCAGTAGTATCACGGCCCAGGCCCCGCATTTT. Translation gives CASSITAQAPHF.

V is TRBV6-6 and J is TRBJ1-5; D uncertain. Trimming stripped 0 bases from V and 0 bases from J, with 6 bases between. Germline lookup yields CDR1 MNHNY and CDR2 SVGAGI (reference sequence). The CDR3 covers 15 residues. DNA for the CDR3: TGTGCCAGCAGTTACTCTAGGGTTAGCAATCAGCCCCAGCATTTT. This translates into CASSYSRVSNQPQHF.

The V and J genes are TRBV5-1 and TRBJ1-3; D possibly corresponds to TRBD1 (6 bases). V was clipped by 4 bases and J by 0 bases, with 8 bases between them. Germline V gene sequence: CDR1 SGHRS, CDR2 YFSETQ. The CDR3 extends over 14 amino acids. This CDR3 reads CASSIQGSGNTIYF. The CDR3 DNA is TGCGCCAGCAGCATACAGGGCTCTGGAAACACCATATATTTT.

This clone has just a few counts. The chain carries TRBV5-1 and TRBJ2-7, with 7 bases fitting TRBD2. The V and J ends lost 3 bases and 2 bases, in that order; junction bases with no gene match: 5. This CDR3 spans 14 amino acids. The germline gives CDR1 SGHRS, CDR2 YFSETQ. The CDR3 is CASSSSSGPYEQYF. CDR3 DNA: TGCGCCAGCAGCTCCTCTAGCGGACCCTACGAGCAGTACTTC.

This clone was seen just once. CDR3 sequence: CASSYGPRDGELFF. The DNA of the CDR3 is TGCGCCAGCAGCTATGGGCCCCGAGACGGGGAGCTGTTTTTT. This chain links TRBV5-1 with TRBJ2-2; D not resolved. The V and J ends lost 3 bases and 7 bases respectively, with 13 bases between them. Germline V gives CDR1 SGHRS, CDR2 YFSETQ. This CDR3 has 14 residues.

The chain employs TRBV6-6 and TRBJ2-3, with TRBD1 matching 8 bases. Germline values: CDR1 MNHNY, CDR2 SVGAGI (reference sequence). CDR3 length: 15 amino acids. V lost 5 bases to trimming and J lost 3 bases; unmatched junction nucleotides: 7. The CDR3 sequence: CASSPGQGRTDTQYF. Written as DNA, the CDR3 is TGTGCCAGCAGTCCCGGACAGGGAAGGACAGATACGCAGTATTTT.

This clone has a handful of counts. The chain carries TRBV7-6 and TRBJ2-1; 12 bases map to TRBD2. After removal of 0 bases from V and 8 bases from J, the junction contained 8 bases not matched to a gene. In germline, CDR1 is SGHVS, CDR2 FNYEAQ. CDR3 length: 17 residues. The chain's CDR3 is CASSLAPPLAGGDEQFF. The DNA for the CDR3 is TGTGCCAGCAGCTTAGCGCCGCCACTAGCGGGGGGCGATGAGCAGTTCTTC.

The CDR3 spells CASSEQAKGDQPQHF. CDR3 sequence (DNA): TGTGCCAGCAGTGAACAGGCTAAGGGGGATCAGCCCCAGCATTTT. The chain links TRBV2 to TRBJ1-5, with D maybe TRBD1 (6 bases). The CDR3 length is 15 residues. Germline V gene data show CDR1 as SNHLY and CDR2 as FYNNEI. The V end lost 2 bases, the J end lost 5 bases, and 13 bases lay between the germline ends. The whole variable domain, filled in from reference TRBV2 and TRBJ1-5, reads EPEVTQTPSHQVTQMGQEVILRCVPISNHLYFYWYRQILGQKVEFLVSFYNNEISEKSEIFDDQFSVERPDGSNFTLKIRSTKLEDSAMYFCASSEQAKGDQPQHFGDGTRLSIL.

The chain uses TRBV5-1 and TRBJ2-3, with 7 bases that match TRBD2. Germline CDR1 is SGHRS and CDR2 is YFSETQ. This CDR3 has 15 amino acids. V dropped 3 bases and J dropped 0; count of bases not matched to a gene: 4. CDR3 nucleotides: TGCGCCAGCAGCTCCATAGCGGGTAGCACAGATACGCAGTATTTT. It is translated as CASSSIAGSTDTQYF.

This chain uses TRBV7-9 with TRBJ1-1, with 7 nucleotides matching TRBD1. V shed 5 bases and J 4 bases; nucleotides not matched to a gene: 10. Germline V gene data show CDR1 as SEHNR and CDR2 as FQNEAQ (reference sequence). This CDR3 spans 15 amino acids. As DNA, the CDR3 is TGTGCCAGCAGCAAGCAGACAGGGCTGGTCACTGAAGCTTTCTTT. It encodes CASSKQTGLVTEAFF. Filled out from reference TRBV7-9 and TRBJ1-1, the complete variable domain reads DTGVSQNPRHKITKRGQNVTFRCDPISEHNRLYWYRQTLGQGPEFLTYFQNEAQLEKSRLLSDRFSAERPKGSFSTLEIQRTEQGDSAMYLCASSKQTGLVTEAFFGQGTRLTVV.

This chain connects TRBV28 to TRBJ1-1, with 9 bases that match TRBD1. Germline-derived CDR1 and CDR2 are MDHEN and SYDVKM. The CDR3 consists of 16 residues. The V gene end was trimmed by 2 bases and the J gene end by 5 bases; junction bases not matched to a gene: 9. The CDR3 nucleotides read TGTGCCAGCAGTTTACGTACAGGGGGCGGCAAGACTGAAGCTTTCTTT. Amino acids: CASSLRTGGGKTEAFF.

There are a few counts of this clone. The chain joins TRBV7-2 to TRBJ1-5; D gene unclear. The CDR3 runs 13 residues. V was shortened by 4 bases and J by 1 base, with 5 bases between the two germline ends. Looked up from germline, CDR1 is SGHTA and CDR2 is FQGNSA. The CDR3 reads CASSYDSNQPQHF. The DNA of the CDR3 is TGTGCCAGCAGCTACGACAGCAATCAGCCCCAGCATTTT.

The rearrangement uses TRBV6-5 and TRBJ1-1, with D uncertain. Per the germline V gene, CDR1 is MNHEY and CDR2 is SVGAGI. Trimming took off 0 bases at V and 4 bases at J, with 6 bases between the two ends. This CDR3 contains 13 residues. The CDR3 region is CASSYSRTTEAFF. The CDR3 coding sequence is TGTGCCAGCAGTTACTCAAGGACCACTGAAGCTTTCTTT.

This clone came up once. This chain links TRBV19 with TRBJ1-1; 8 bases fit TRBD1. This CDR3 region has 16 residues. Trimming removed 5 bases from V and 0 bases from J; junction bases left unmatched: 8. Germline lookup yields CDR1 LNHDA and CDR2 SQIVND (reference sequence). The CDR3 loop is CASSQGAAFMNTEAFF. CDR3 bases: TGTGCCAGTAGTCAGGGGGCGGCCTTCATGAACACTGAAGCTTTCTTT.

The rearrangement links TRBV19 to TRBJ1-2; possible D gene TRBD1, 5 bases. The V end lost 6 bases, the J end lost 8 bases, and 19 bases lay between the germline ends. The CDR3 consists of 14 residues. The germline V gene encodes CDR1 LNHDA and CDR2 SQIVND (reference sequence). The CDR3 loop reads CASRIPGLYRGYTF. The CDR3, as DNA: TGTGCCAGTAGGATACCGGGGCTGTATAGAGGCTACACCTTC. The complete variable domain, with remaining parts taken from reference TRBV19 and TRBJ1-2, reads DGGITQSPKYLFRKEGQNVTLSCEQNLNHDAMYWYRQDPGQGLRLIYYSQIVNDFQKGDIAEGYSVSREKKESFPLTVTSAQKNPTAFYLCASRIPGLYRGYTFGSGTRLTVV.

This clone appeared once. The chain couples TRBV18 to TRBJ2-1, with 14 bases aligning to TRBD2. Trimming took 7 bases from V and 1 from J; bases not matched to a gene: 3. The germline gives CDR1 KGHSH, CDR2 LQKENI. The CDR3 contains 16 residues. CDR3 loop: CASLGTSGGSYNEQFF. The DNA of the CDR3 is TGTGCCAGCTTAGGGACTAGCGGGGGATCCTACAATGAGCAGTTCTTC.

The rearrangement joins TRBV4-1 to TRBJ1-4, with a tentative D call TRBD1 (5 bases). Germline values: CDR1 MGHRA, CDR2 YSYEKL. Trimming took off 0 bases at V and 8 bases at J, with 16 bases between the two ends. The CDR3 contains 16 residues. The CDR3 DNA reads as TGCGCCAGCAGCCAAGACTATCCGGGGACGGCGGAAAAACTGTTTTTT. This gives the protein CASSQDYPGTAEKLFF.

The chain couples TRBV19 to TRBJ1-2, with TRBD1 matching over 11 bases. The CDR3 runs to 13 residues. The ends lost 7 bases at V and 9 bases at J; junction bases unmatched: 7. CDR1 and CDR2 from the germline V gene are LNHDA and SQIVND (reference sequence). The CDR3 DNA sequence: TGTGCCAGTACTCGGACAGGGGGCATGAGCTACACCTTC. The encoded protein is CASTRTGGMSYTF.

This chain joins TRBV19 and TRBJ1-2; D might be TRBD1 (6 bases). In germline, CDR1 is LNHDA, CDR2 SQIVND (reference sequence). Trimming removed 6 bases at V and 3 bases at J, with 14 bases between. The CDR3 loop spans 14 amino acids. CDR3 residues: CASSAGVGDYGYTF. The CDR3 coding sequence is TGTGCCAGTAGCGCAGGGGTTGGGGACTATGGCTACACCTTC.

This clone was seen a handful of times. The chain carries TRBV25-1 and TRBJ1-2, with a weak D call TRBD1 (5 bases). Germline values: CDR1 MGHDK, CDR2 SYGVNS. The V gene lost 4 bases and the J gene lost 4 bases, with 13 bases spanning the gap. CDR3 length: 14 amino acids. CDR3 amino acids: CASSGQLLGYGYTF. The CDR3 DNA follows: TGTGCCAGCAGTGGACAGCTTCTTGGCTATGGCTACACCTTC.